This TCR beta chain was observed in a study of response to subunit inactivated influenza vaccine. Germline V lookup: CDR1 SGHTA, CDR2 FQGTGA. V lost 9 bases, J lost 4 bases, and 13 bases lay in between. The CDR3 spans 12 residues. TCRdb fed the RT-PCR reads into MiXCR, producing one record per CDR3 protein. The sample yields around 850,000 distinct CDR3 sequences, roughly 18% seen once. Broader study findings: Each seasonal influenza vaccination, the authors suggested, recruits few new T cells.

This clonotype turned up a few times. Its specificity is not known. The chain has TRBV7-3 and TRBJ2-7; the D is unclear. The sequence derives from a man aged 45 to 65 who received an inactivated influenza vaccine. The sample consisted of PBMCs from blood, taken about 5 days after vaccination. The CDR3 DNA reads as TGTGCCAGGCCCCGGGTGGGGTACGAGCAGTACTTC. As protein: CARPRVGYEQYF.